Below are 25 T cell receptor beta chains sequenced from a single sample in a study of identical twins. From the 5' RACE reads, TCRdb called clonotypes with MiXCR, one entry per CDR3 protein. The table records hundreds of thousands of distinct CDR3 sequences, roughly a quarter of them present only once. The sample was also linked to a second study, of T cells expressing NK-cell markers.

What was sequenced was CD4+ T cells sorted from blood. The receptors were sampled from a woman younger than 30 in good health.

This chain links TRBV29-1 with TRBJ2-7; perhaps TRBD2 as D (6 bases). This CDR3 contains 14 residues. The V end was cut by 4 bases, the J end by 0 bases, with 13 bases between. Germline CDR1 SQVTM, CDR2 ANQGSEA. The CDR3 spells CSVGVQGGSYEQYF. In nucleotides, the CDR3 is TGCAGCGTTGGGGTGCAGGGAGGCTCCTACGAGCAGTACTTC.

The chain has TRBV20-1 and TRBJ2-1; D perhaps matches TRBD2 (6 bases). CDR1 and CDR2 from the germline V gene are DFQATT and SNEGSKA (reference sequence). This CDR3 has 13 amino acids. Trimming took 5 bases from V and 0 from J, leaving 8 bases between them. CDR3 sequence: CSAGGSSYNEQFF. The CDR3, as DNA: TGCAGTGCTGGGGGGAGCTCCTACAATGAGCAGTTCTTC.

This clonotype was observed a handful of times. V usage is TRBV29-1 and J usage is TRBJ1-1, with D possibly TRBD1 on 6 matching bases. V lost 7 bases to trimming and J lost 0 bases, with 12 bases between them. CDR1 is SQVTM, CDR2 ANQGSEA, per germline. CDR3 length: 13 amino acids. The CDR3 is CSGRRGLNTEAFF. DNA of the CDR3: TGCAGCGGACGCAGGGGTTTGAACACTGAAGCTTTCTTT.

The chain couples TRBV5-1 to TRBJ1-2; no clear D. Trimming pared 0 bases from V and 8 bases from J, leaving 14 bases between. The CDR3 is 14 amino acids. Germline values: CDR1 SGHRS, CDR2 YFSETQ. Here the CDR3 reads CASSLDTGGGGYTF. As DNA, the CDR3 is TGCGCCAGCAGCTTGGATACGGGAGGAGGAGGCTACACCTTC.

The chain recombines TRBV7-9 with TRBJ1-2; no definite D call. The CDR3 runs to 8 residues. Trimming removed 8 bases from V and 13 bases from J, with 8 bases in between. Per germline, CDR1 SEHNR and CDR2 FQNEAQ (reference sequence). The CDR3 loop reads CASEVGTF. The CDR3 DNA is TGTGCCAGCGAAGTTGGCACCTTC.

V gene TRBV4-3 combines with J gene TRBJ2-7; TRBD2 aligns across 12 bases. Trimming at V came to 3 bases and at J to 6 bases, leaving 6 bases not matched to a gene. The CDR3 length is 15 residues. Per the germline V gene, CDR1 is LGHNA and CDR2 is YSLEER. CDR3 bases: TGCGCCAGCAGCCATCGGACTAGCGGGAAGGGCGAGCAGTACTTC. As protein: CASSHRTSGKGEQYF.

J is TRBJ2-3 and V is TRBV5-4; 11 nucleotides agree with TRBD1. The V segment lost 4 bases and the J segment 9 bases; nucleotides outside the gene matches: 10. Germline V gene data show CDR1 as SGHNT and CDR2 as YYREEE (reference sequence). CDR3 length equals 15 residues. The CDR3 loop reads CASSVGQGVVRTQYF. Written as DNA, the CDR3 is TGTGCCAGCAGCGTGGGACAGGGGGTCGTACGGACGCAGTATTTT.

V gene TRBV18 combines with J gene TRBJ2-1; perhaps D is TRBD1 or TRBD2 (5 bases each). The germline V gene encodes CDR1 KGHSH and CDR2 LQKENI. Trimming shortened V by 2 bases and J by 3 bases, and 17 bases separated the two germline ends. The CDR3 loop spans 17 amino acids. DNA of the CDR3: TGTGCCAGCTCACCAGGGACCCAAGTGGGGGTCTACAATGAGCAGTTCTTC. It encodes CASSPGTQVGVYNEQFF.

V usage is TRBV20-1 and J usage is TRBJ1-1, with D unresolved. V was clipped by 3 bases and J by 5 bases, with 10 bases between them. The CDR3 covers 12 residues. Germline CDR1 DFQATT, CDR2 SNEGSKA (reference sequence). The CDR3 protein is CSARRRGTEAFF. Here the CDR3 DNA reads TGCAGTGCTAGGCGTCGAGGAACTGAAGCTTTCTTT.

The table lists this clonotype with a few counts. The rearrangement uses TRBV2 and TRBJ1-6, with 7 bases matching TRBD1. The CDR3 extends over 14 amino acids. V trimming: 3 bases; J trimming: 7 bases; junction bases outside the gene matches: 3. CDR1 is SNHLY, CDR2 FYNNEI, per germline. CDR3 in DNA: TGTGCCAGCAGTGAGGGACAGTACAATTCACCCCTCCACTTT. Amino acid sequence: CASSEGQYNSPLHF.

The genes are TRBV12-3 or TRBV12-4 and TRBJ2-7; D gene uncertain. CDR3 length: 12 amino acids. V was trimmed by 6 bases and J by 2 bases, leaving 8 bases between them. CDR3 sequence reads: CASRSDTYEQYF. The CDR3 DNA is TGTGCCAGCAGATCAGACACCTACGAGCAGTACTTC.

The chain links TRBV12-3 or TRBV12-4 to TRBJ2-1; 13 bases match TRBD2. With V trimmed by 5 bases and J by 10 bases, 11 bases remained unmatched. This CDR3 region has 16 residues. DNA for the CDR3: TGTGCCAGCAGTACACGACTAGCGGGAGGTCAGCGGGAGCAGTTCTTC. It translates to CASSTRLAGGQREQFF.

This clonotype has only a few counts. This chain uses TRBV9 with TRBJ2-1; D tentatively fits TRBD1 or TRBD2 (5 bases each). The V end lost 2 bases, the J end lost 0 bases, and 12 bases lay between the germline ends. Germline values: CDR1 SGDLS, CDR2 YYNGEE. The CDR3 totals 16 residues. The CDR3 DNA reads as TGTGCCAGCAGCGTCGGGGCGGTTAGCTCCTACAATGAGCAGTTCTTC. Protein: CASSVGAVSSYNEQFF.

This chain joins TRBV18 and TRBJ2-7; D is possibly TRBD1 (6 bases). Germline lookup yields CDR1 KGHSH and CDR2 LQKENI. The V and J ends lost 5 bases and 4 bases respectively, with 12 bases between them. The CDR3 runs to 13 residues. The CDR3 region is CASSEGQPYEQYF. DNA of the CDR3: TGTGCCAGCTCAGAAGGACAGCCGTACGAGCAGTACTTC.

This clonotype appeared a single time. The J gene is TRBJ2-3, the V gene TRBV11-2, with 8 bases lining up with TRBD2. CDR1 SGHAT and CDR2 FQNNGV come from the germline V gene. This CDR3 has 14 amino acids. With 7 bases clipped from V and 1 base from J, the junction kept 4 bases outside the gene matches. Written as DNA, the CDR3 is TGTGCCAGCAACGGGAGGGTGGGCACAGATACGCAGTATTTT. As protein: CASNGRVGTDTQYF.

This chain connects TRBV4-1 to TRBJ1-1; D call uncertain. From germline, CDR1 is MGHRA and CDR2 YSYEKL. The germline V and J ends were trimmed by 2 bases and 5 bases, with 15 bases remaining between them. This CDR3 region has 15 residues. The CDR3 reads CASSQPGILRTEAFF. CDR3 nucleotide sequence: TGCGCCAGCAGCCAACCGGGGATTTTGAGGACTGAAGCTTTCTTT.

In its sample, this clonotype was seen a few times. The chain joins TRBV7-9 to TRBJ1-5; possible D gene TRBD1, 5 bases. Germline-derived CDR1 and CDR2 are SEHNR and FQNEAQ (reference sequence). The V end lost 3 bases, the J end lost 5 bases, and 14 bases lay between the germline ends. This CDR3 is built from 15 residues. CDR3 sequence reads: CASSLGSQGYQPQHF. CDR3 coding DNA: TGTGCCAGCAGCTTGGGCTCGCAGGGCTATCAGCCCCAGCATTTT.

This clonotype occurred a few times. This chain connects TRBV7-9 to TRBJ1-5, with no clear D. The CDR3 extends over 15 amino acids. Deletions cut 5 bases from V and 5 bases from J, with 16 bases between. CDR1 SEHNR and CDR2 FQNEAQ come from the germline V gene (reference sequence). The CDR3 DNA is TGTGCCAGCAGCAATTCCGGGGAATCTGATCAGCCCCAGCATTTT. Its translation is CASSNSGESDQPQHF.

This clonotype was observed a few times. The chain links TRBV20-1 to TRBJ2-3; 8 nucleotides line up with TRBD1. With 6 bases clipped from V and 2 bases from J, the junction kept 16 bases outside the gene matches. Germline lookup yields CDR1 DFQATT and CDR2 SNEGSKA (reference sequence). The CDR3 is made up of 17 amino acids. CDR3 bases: TGCAGTGCCCCGACCCGCGCCGGGACAGGCCCCACAGATACGCAGTATTTT. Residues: CSAPTRAGTGPTDTQYF.

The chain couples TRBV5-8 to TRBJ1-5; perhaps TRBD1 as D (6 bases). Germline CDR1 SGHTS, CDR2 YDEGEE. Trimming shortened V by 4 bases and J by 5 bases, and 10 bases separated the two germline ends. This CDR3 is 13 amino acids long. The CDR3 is CASSPGGYQPQHF. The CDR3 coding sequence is TGTGCCAGCAGCCCCGGGGGCTATCAGCCCCAGCATTTT.

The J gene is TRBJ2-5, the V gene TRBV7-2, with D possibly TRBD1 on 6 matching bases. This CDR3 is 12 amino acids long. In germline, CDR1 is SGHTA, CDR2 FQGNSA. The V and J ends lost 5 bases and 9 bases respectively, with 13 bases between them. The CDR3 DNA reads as TGTGCCAGCAGCAGGGACACGTCGGCCCAGTACTTC. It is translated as CASSRDTSAQYF.

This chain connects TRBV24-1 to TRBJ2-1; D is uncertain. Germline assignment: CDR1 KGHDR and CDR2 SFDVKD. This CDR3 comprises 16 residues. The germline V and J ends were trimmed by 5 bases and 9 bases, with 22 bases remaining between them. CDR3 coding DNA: TGTGCCACCAGTGTGCCCATATACGACCTCGACCGTGAGCAGTTCTTC. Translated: CATSVPIYDLDREQFF.

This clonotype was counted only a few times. CDR3 residues: CASSEYAGSDEQFF. DNA for the CDR3: TGTGCCAGCAGTGAATATGCAGGGTCCGATGAGCAGTTCTTC. The genes are TRBV25-1 and TRBJ2-1, with D perhaps TRBD1 (5 bases). Trimming left V 0 bases short and J 8 bases short, with 11 bases between. This CDR3 comprises 14 residues. Germline V lookup: CDR1 MGHDK, CDR2 SYGVNS.

CDR3 nucleotide sequence: TGTGCCAGCAGTACCCAAGCCGGGACAGGGGGGTACAATGAGCAGTTCTTC. It codes for CASSTQAGTGGYNEQFF. The chain links TRBV28 to TRBJ2-1, with TRBD1 matching 11 bases. Germline values: CDR1 MDHEN, CDR2 SYDVKM. The V segment lost 5 bases and the J segment 4 bases; nucleotides outside the gene matches: 10. The CDR3 loop spans 17 amino acids.

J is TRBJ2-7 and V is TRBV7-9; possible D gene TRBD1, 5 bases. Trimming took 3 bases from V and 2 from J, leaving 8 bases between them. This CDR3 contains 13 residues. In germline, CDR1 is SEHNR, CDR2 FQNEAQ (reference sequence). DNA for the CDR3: TGTGCCAGCAGCTTCAGGGAACCCTACGAGCAGTACTTC. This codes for CASSFREPYEQYF.